A few counts support the clone carrying this T cell receptor beta chain. Its cognate antigen is unknown. What was sequenced were expressed TCRB transcripts, since all of the isolated RNA had been reverse transcribed. Using immunoSEQ multiplex PCR, the repertoire was profiled, and TCRdb retains in-frame clones only, with some absent. The repertoire holds more than 250,000 clones, with about 23% as singletons. This sample was taken from a study of beta chain features in type 1 diabetes. General study results and limits: When Type 1 diabetes patients were examined, their TCRB CDR3s proved moderately but significantly shorter in all four CD4+ subsets. When cDNA is sequenced, cells with high TCR expression could be over-represented. Patients showed naive, central memory and Treg TCRB repertoires that appeared more similar than those of healthy donors.

CDR3 length: 16 residues. The V and J ends lost 1 base and 8 bases, in that order; junction bases with no gene match: 12. CDR1 and CDR2 (germline): SGHNT, YYREEE (reference sequence). The specimen sequenced was naive CD4+ T cells from blood. This sequence originates from a woman aged 25 to 39 with type 1 diabetes. The chain uses TRBV5-4 and TRBJ2-1; 7 positions match TRBD2. The CDR3 protein is CASSLLLAGVLDEQFF. The CDR3 coding sequence is TGTGCCAGCAGCTTGCTCTTGGCGGGAGTATTGGATGAGCAGTTCTTC.